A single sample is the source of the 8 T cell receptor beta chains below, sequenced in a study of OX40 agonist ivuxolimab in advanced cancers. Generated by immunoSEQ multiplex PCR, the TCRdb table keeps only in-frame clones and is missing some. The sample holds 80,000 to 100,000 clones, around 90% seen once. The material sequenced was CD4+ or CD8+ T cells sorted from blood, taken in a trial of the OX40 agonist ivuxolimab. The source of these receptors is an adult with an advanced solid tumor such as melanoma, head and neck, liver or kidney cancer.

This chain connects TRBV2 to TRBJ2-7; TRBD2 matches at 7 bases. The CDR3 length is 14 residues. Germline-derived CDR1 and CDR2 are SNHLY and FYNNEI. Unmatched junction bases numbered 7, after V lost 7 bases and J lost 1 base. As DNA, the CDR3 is TGTGCCAGCACGCGCCTAGCGGTTTCCTACGAGCAGTACTTC. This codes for CASTRLAVSYEQYF.

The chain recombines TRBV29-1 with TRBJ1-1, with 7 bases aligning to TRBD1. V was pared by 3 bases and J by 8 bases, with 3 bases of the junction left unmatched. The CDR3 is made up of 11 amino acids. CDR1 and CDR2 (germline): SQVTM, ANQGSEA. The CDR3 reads CSVETGTEAFF. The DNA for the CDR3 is TGCAGCGTTGAGACAGGGACCGAAGCTTTCTTT. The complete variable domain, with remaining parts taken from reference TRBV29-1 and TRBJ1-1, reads SAVISQKPSRDICQRGTSLTIQCQVDSQVTMMFWYRQQPGQSLTLIATANQGSEATYESGFVIDKFPISRPNLTFSTLTVSNMSPEDSSIYLCSVETGTEAFFGQGTRLTVV.

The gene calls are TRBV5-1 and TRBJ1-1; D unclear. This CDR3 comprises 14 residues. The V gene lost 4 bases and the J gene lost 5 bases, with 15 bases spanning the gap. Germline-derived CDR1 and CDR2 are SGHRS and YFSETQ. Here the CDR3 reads CASSRNIQKTEAFF. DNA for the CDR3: TGCGCCAGCAGCCGAAATATACAGAAGACTGAAGCTTTCTTT.

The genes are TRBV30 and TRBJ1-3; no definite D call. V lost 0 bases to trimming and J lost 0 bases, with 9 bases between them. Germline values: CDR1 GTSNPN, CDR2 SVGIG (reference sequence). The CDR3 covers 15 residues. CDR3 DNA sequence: TGTGCCTGGAGTGTCTTTATAGACTCTGGAAACACCATATATTTT. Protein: CAWSVFIDSGNTIYF. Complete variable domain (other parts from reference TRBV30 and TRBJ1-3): SQTIHQWPATLVQPVGSPLSLECTVEGTSNPNLYWYRQAAGRGLQLLFYSVGIGQISSEVPQNLSASRPQDRQFILSSKKLLLSDSGFYLCAWSVFIDSGNTIYFGEGSWLTVV.

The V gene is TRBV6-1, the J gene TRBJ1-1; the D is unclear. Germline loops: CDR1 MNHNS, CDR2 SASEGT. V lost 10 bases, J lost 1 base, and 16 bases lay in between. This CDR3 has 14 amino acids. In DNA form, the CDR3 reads TGTGCCACCGGCGGAAGGGTTTGGAACACTGAAGCTTTCTTT. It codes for CATGGRVWNTEAFF.

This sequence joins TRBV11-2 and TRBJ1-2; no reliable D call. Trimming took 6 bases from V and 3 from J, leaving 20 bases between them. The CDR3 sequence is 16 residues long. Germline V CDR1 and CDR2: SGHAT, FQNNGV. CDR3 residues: CASSLGRHSWDYGYTF. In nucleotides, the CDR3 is TGTGCCAGCAGTCTCGGACGGCACTCCTGGGACTATGGCTACACCTTC.

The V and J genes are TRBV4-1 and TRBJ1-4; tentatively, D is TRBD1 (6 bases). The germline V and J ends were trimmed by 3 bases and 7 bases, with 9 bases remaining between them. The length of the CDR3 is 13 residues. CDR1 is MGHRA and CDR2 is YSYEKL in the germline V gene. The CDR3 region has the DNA TGCGCCAGCAGCCAGGGGGCAGGTGAAAAACTGTTTTTT. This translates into CASSQGAGEKLFF.

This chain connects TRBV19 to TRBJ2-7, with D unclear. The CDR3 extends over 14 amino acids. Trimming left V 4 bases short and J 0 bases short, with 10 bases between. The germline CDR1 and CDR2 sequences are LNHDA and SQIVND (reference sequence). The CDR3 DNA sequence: TGTGCCAGTAGTAGAGATGGGATCTCCTACGAGCAGTACTTC. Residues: CASSRDGISYEQYF.